The 29 T cell receptor beta chains reported below all come from one sample, sequenced in a study of blood T cell repertoires in COVID-19. Sequenced by immunoSEQ multiplex PCR; TCRdb stores in-frame clones only, minus some. The profile shows roughly 53,000 clones, roughly nine tenths of them singletons. The sample was peripheral blood. The source of these receptors is a middle-aged man with active COVID-19.

J is TRBJ1-2 and V is TRBV7-9; TRBD1 matches 7 bases. The CDR3 totals 13 residues. Germline CDR1 is SEHNR and CDR2 is FQNEAQ (reference sequence). Trimming cost V 5 bases and J 7 bases; bases outside gene matches: 7. CDR3 in DNA: TGTGCCAGCAGCCTCCGGACAGGTGGTGGCTACACCTTC. Its translation: CASSLRTGGGYTF.

The chain recombines TRBV4-2 with TRBJ2-1, with TRBD2 matching 8 bases. Germline V gives CDR1 LGHNA, CDR2 YNFKEQ. This CDR3 has 18 amino acids. Trimming took 0 bases from V and 9 from J; bases not matched to a gene: 16. The CDR3 loop is CASSQDRGGSAGETEQFF. The CDR3, as DNA: TGTGCCAGCAGCCAAGATCGCGGGGGGTCGGCGGGAGAAACTGAGCAGTTCTTC.

This chain connects TRBV30 to TRBJ2-1; no reliable D call. Germline assignment: CDR1 GTSNPN and CDR2 SVGIG (reference sequence). The V end lost 0 bases, the J end lost 1 base, and 10 bases lay between the germline ends. The CDR3 is 15 residues long. The CDR3 DNA sequence: TGTGCCTGGAGTGTAATACGGAGATCCTACAATGAGCAGTTCTTC. This translates into CAWSVIRRSYNEQFF.

CDR3 DNA sequence: TGCAGCGTCGGATGGTCGCAGAGGGCTTTCTTT. Amino acids: CSVGWSQRAFF. This chain joins TRBV29-1 and TRBJ1-1; unclear D gene. Germline loops: CDR1 SQVTM, CDR2 ANQGSEA. The CDR3 is made up of 11 amino acids. The V gene lost 6 bases and the J gene lost 11 bases, with 16 bases spanning the gap.

The chain joins TRBV4-1 to TRBJ2-5; D not resolved. The germline V gene has CDR1 MGHRA and CDR2 YSYEKL. The CDR3 extends over 13 amino acids. Trimming removed 2 bases from V and 5 bases from J, with 9 bases in between. This chain's CDR3 is CASSQPWAETQYF. CDR3 DNA sequence: TGCGCCAGCAGCCAACCTTGGGCGGAGACCCAGTACTTC.

The J gene is TRBJ2-5, the V gene TRBV7-2; 9 nucleotides agree with TRBD1. Germline CDR1 and CDR2: SGHTA and FQGNSA. The CDR3 totals 15 residues. With V trimmed by 5 bases and J by 5 bases, 9 bases remained unmatched. The CDR3 sequence: CASSTRQGGAETQYF. As DNA, the CDR3 is TGTGCCAGCAGCACCCGACAGGGGGGGGCGGAGACCCAGTACTTC.

This clone was recorded only once. The chain has TRBV7-8 and TRBJ2-1, with 9 bases lining up with TRBD2. CDR1 and CDR2 (germline): SGHVS, FQNEAQ. The CDR3 totals 14 residues. V gave up 0 bases and J gave up 15 bases; unmatched junction bases: 9. The CDR3 bases are TGTGCCAGCAGCTTAGCGGTCAGTAGCGGGAGTATGTTCTTC. Its translation: CASSLAVSSGSMFF.

This sequence joins TRBV24-1 and TRBJ1-2, with D tentatively TRBD1 (5 bases). CDR1 and CDR2 from the germline V gene are KGHDR and SFDVKD. V lost 4 bases, J lost 8 bases, and 10 bases lay in between. The CDR3 extends over 12 amino acids. Here the CDR3 DNA reads TGTGCCACCAGTGAGCAGGGTGGCGGCTACACCTTC. This sequence encodes CATSEQGGGYTF.

The rearrangement links TRBV9 to TRBJ2-7, with TRBD2 identical over 10 bases. CDR1 is SGDLS, CDR2 YYNGEE, per germline. This CDR3 spans 15 amino acids. The V segment lost 0 bases and the J segment 5 bases; nucleotides outside the gene matches: 5. This CDR3 reads CASSVDLAGAHEQYF. In DNA form, the CDR3 reads TGTGCCAGCAGCGTAGACCTAGCGGGAGCCCACGAGCAGTACTTC.

This chain connects TRBV10-3 to TRBJ2-7; 12 bases agree with TRBD1. Germline V gives CDR1 ENHRY, CDR2 SYGVKD. CDR3 length equals 15 residues. V shed 6 bases and J 6 bases; nucleotides not matched to a gene: 9. This CDR3 reads CAIRLGTGGFGEQYF. In nucleotides, the CDR3 is TGTGCCATCAGACTTGGGACAGGGGGCTTTGGCGAGCAGTACTTC.

The CDR3 loop is CASSLGGFGGSGTEAFF. The CDR3 DNA sequence: TGTGCCAGCAGCTTGGGGGGGTTTGGAGGGTCGGGCACTGAAGCTTTCTTT. V usage is TRBV5-4 and J usage is TRBJ1-1; perhaps TRBD1 as D (5 bases). The CDR3 runs 17 residues. Trimming pared 0 bases from V and 4 bases from J, leaving 19 bases between. From germline, CDR1 is SGHNT and CDR2 YYREEE (reference sequence).

This chain uses TRBV27 with TRBJ2-7, with 9 nucleotides matching TRBD1. The J segment lost 4 bases and the V segment lost 6 bases, leaving 10 bases of the junction unmatched. CDR3 length: 15 residues. Germline CDR1 reads MNHEY; CDR2 reads SMNVEV (reference sequence). CDR3 loop: CASSKTGGPGYEQYF. CDR3 bases: TGTGCCAGCAGCAAGACAGGGGGTCCAGGATACGAGCAGTACTTC.

J is TRBJ1-2 and V is TRBV18; maybe TRBD1 (5 bases). Germline CDR1 reads KGHSH; CDR2 reads LQKENI. There are 14 residues in the CDR3. V was clipped by 3 bases and J by 5 bases, with 13 bases between them. This chain's CDR3 is CASSPGGAGYGYTF. The CDR3 nucleotides read TGTGCCAGCTCACCTGGTGGGGCTGGTTATGGCTACACCTTC.

The chain recombines TRBV6-1 with TRBJ2-1; weak D call: TRBD2 (8 bases). The length of the CDR3 is 18 residues. With 4 bases removed from V and 4 bases from J, the gap between germline ends came to 23 bases. Germline loops: CDR1 MNHNS, CDR2 SASEGT. As DNA, the CDR3 is TGTGCCAGCAGTGTTAACGCAGGGGGAAGCGGGAGTTACAATGAGCAGTTCTTC. Translated: CASSVNAGGSGSYNEQFF.

Only a few counts were recorded for this clone. The rearrangement uses TRBV3-1 (or the pseudogene TRBV3-2) and TRBJ2-1; D possibly corresponds to TRBD2 (5 bases). Trimming took off 8 bases at V and 9 bases at J, with 14 bases between the two ends. This CDR3 is built from 12 residues. Germline CDR1 and CDR2: LGHDT and YNNKEL (reference sequence). CDR3 sequence (DNA): TGTGCCAGCGGACTGCCCGAAGGTGAGCAGTTCTTC. Translated: CASGLPEGEQFF.

This rearrangement joins TRBV27 to TRBJ1-1; D is undetermined. Trimming took 0 bases from V and 1 from J, leaving 6 bases between them. Looked up from germline, CDR1 is MNHEY and CDR2 is SMNVEV (reference sequence). This CDR3 region has 14 residues. CDR3 sequence: CASSLSRGNTEAFF. As DNA, the CDR3 is TGTGCCAGCAGTTTATCGAGAGGGAACACTGAAGCTTTCTTT.

This clone is a singleton in its sample. The chain links TRBV5-4 to TRBJ1-2, with D perhaps TRBD1 (6 bases). The CDR3 spans 14 residues. V lost 4 bases and J 11 bases, leaving 21 bases between the germline ends. Germline CDR1 reads SGHNT; CDR2 reads YYREEE (reference sequence). CDR3 sequence: CASSDGQRSFLYTF. The DNA of the CDR3 is TGTGCCAGCAGCGACGGACAGCGGAGCTTTCTATACACCTTC. Looking up the rest from reference TRBV5-4 and TRBJ1-2 gives the full variable domain: ETGVTQSPTHLIKTRGQQVTLRCSSQSGHNTVSWYQQALGQGPQFIFQYYREEENGRGNFPPRFSGLQFPNYSSELNVNALELDDSALYLCASSDGQRSFLYTFGSGTRLTVV.

V gene TRBV14 combines with J gene TRBJ2-3, with D possibly matching TRBD2 (6 bases). Germline CDR1 and CDR2: SGHDN and FVKESK. The CDR3 spans 16 residues. The V end was cut by 1 base, the J end by 8 bases, with 19 bases between. The CDR3 reads CASSQGPGLYLLTQYF. As DNA, the CDR3 is TGTGCCAGCAGCCAAGGACCGGGACTCTACCTCCTTACGCAGTATTTT.

V usage is TRBV11-2 and J usage is TRBJ2-5; D may be TRBD1 (6 bases). With 4 bases removed from V and 5 bases from J, the gap between germline ends came to 17 bases. CDR1 is SGHAT, CDR2 FQNNGV, per germline. The CDR3 consists of 15 residues. CDR3 sequence: CASSSAGLRGETQYF. CDR3 nucleotides: TGTGCCAGCAGCTCCGCTGGGCTTAGGGGGGAGACCCAGTACTTC.

The rearrangement links TRBV9 to TRBJ2-7, with TRBD2 identical over 8 bases. The J segment lost 6 bases and the V segment lost 0 bases, leaving 5 bases of the junction unmatched. CDR3 length: 14 residues. CDR1 and CDR2 from the germline V gene are SGDLS and YYNGEE. CDR3 sequence (DNA): TGTGCCAGCAGCGTAGCGGGAGGGCCGACCGAGCAGTACTTC. Translating it yields CASSVAGGPTEQYF.

V gene TRBV5-1 combines with J gene TRBJ2-5; 8 bases are shared with TRBD2. With 4 bases clipped from V and 4 bases from J, the junction kept 6 bases outside the gene matches. CDR3 length equals 14 residues. The germline gives CDR1 SGHRS, CDR2 YFSETQ. The CDR3 sequence is CASSVDGRGETQYF. The CDR3 nucleotides are TGCGCCAGCAGCGTGGACGGGAGGGGAGAGACCCAGTACTTC.

This rearrangement joins TRBV10-3 to TRBJ1-2; 9 bases fit TRBD1. With V trimmed by 5 bases and J by 0 bases, 7 bases remained unmatched. This CDR3 is 16 amino acids long. Germline V gene lookup returns CDR1 ENHRY and CDR2 SYGVKD. The chain's CDR3 is CAISQNRGPANYGYTF. DNA of the CDR3: TGTGCCATCAGTCAGAACAGGGGGCCGGCTAACTATGGCTACACCTTC.

The gene calls are TRBV7-9 and TRBJ1-1, with D unclear. Trimming shortened V by 4 bases and J by 4 bases, and 16 bases separated the two germline ends. The CDR3 totals 15 residues. CDR1 is SEHNR and CDR2 is FQNEAQ in the germline V gene (reference sequence). The DNA of the CDR3 is TGTGCCAGCAGCTCCAATACTCGGGTCGTCACTGAAGCTTTCTTT. This translates into CASSSNTRVVTEAFF.

The chain employs TRBV9 and TRBJ2-2, with a tentative D call TRBD2 (6 bases). V was shortened by 1 base and J by 0 bases, with 10 bases between the two germline ends. Germline-derived CDR1 and CDR2 are SGDLS and YYNGEE. The CDR3 sequence is 16 residues long. As DNA, the CDR3 is TGTGCCAGCAGCGTAACGGGACTCGCGAACACCGGGGAGCTGTTTTTT. It yields the protein CASSVTGLANTGELFF.

The chain recombines TRBV6-1 with TRBJ2-3; 10 bases map to TRBD1. The germline CDR1 and CDR2 sequences are MNHNS and SASEGT. Trimming cost V 4 bases and J 4 bases; bases outside gene matches: 8. The CDR3 is 16 amino acids. CDR3 in amino acids: CASSGWGQGSADTQYF. The DNA of the CDR3 is TGTGCCAGCAGTGGTTGGGGACAGGGGAGCGCAGATACGCAGTATTTT.

The chain is built from TRBV7-2 and TRBJ2-2, with 8 bases identical to TRBD1. This CDR3 has 15 residues. J was trimmed by 3 bases and V by 5 bases; bases with no gene match: 5. Germline V CDR1 and CDR2: SGHTA, FQGNSA. This CDR3 reads CASSRTGSHTGELFF. The CDR3 DNA reads as TGTGCCAGCAGCCGGACAGGGTCTCACACCGGGGAGCTGTTTTTT.

The V gene is TRBV11-2, the J gene TRBJ1-1; 8 positions match TRBD1. Germline V CDR1 and CDR2: SGHAT, FQNNGV. V was pared by 5 bases and J by 2 bases, with 4 bases of the junction left unmatched. The CDR3 is 14 amino acids. The CDR3 spells CASSRGQGNTEAFF. As DNA, the CDR3 is TGTGCCAGCAGCCGCGGACAGGGAAACACTGAAGCTTTCTTT.

This chain connects TRBV27 to TRBJ2-7; TRBD1 aligns across 8 bases. V trimming: 1 base; J trimming: 7 bases; junction bases outside the gene matches: 6. The CDR3 covers 14 residues. Looked up from germline, CDR1 is MNHEY and CDR2 is SMNVEV (reference sequence). CDR3 nucleotides: TGTGCCAGCAGTTTATGGGCAGGGGGCTGGGAGCAGTACTTC. Its protein product is CASSLWAGGWEQYF.

This clone was counted between two and nine times. The chain joins TRBV12-3 or TRBV12-4 to TRBJ1-5; possible D gene TRBD1, 6 bases. This CDR3 has 12 amino acids. The V and J ends lost 5 bases and 10 bases respectively, with 12 bases between them. The CDR3 sequence: CASSKKQGPQHF. The DNA of the CDR3 is TGTGCCAGCAGTAAAAAACAGGGACCCCAGCATTTT.